This T cell receptor (beta chain) is drawn from a study of shared clonotypes between healthy human individuals. The protocol was immunoSEQ multiplex PCR, while the TCRdb copy is restricted to in-frame clones and leaves out a portion. The sample includes about 710,000 clones, around 73% of them seen just once. The CDR3 is 15 amino acids. The V gene's germline CDR1 is MGHRA and CDR2 YSYEKL. V was shortened by 4 bases and J by 1 base, with 13 bases between the two germline ends. The source of this sequence is a woman aged 25 to 39 in good health. V and J are TRBV4-1 and TRBJ1-2, with unresolved D. What was sequenced was memory CD4+ T cells sorted from blood. Regarding subset: CD45RA-negative fraction. CDR3 in amino acids: CASSRQTALNYGYTF. Written as DNA, the CDR3 is TGCGCCAGCAGCCGACAAACGGCGCTTAACTATGGCTACACCTTC.